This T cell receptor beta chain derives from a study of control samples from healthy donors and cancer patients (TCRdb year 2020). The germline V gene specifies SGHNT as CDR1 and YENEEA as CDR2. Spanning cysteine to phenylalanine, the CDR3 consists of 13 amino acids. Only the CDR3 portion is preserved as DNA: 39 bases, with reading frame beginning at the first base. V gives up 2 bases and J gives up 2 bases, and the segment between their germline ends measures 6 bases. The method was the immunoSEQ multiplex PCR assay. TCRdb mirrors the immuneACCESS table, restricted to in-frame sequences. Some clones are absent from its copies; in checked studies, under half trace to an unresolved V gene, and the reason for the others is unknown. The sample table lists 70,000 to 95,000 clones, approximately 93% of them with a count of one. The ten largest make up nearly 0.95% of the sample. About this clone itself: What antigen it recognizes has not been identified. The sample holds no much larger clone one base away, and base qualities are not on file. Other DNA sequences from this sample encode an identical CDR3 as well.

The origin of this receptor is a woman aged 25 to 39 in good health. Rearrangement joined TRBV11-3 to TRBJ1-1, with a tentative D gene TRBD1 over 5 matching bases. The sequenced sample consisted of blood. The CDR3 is CASSLTGNTEAFF. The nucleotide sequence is TGTGCCAGCAGCTTAACAGGCAACACTGAAGCTTTCTTT.